These T cell receptor beta chains were read from a single sample in a study of blood T cell repertoires in COVID-19. The method was immunoSEQ multiplex PCR; TCRdb's version includes in-frame clones alone and lacks a portion of them. The sample consists of 69,000 or so clones, approximately 80% of them appearing once. The sample consisted of peripheral blood. Receptor source: a woman of 80 years or more with active or convalescent COVID-19. Each CDR3 is given with its conserved first and last residue. D genes are given only for firm matches. Clone size is stated in some rows and not others, as once, few, many or a class when expanded.

v_gene	j_gene	abundance	d_gene	CDR3aa	CDR3nt
TRBV5-1	TRBJ2-2	.	TRBD2	CASSLELAGGAGELFF	TGCGCCAGCAGCTTGGAACTAGCGGGAGGAGCCGGGGAGCTGTTTTTT
TRBV27	TRBJ1-6	.	.	CASSSQANSPLHF	TGTGCCAGCAGTTCCCAGGCTAATTCACCCCTCCACTTT
TRBV5-8	TRBJ2-1	.	TRBD1	CASSRREGASYNEQFF	TGTGCCAGCAGCCGGCGAGAGGGGGCCTCCTACAATGAGCAGTTCTTC
TRBV18	TRBJ2-3	.	.	CASSPPAGGSGTDTQYF	TGTGCCAGCTCACCACCCGCTGGGGGGTCCGGCACAGATACGCAGTATTTT
TRBV21-1	TRBJ1-5	.	.	CASSPPRSSNQPQHF	TGTGCCAGCAGCCCCCCACGGAGTAGCAATCAGCCCCAGCATTTT
TRBV7-2	TRBJ2-7	.	.	CASTKQGSLSEQYF	TGTGCCAGCACCAAACAGGGTTCTTTATCCGAGCAGTACTTC
TRBV28	TRBJ2-7	.	TRBD2	CAGTSGGYEQYF	TGTGCCGGGACTAGCGGCGGCTACGAGCAGTACTTC
TRBV7-9	TRBJ1-1	few	TRBD1	CASSLEQGAAEAFF	TGTGCCAGCAGCTTAGAGCAGGGGGCTGCTGAAGCTTTCTTT
TRBV6-2/TRBV6-3	TRBJ1-1	once	.	CASSRVGAHREAFF	TGTGCCAGCAGCCGAGTGGGGGCCCATCGTGAAGCTTTCTTT
TRBV7-2	TRBJ2-2	.	.	CASSFAGTGELFF	TGTGCCAGCAGCTTTGCCGGGACCGGGGAGCTGTTTTTT
TRBV19	TRBJ2-4	.	.	CASSSALTGYTPAKNIQYF	TGTGCCAGTAGTAGCGCTTTGACAGGTTATACCCCGGCCAAAAACATTCAGTACTTC
TRBV24-1	TRBJ1-4	.	.	CATGGLGEKLFF	TGTGCCACGGGGGGGCTAGGAGAAAAACTGTTTTTT
TRBV6-2/TRBV6-3	TRBJ1-1	.	TRBD1	CASSRTGVEAFF	TGTGCCAGCAGTCGGACAGGGGTTGAAGCTTTCTTT
TRBV11-3	TRBJ2-3	.	TRBD2	CASSPGLDPRYTQYF	TGTGCCAGCAGCCCGGGACTAGATCCCAGATATACGCAGTATTTT
TRBV7-2	TRBJ2-5	.	TRBD2	CASSTQSGLAQETQYF	TGTGCCAGCAGCACACAGAGCGGACTAGCGCAAGAGACCCAGTACTTC
TRBV19	TRBJ1-5	.	TRBD1	CASKGGASNQPQHF	TGTGCCAGTAAAGGGGGCGCGAGCAATCAGCCCCAGCATTTT
TRBV7-3	TRBJ2-3	.	TRBD1	CASSPQTGSDTQYF	TGTGCCAGCAGCCCGCAGACAGGGTCAGATACGCAGTATTTT
TRBV4-1	TRBJ1-4	once	.	CASSQAPGARGEKLFF	TGCGCCAGCAGCCAAGCCCCAGGGGCCAGGGGTGAAAAACTGTTTTTT
TRBV27	TRBJ2-7	.	TRBD1	CASSFGTGNYEQYF	TGTGCCAGCAGTTTTGGGACAGGGAACTACGAGCAGTACTTC
TRBV19	TRBJ1-1	few	TRBD1	CASRPQGEGGTEAFF	TGTGCCAGTAGGCCTCAGGGGGAAGGGGGCACTGAAGCTTTCTTT
TRBV5-4	TRBJ2-7	few	TRBD1	CASSLPGGSYEQYF	TGTGCCAGCAGCTTGCCAGGGGGCTCCTACGAGCAGTACTTC
TRBV11-3	TRBJ1-4	.	.	CASSLVSEKLFF	TGTGCCAGCAGCTTAGTTAGTGAAAAACTGTTTTTT
TRBV2	TRBJ2-3	.	TRBD2	CASSRPGLAGIDTQYF	TGTGCCAGCAGTCGACCCGGACTAGCAGGTATAGATACGCAGTATTTT
TRBV7-2	TRBJ2-2	.	TRBD1	CASSSPGTGNTGELFF	TGTGCCAGCAGCTCCCCAGGGACAGGGAACACCGGGGAGCTGTTTTTT
TRBV5-4	TRBJ2-1	.	.	CASSLRGDKEQFF	TGTGCCAGCAGCTTGCGGGGTGACAAAGAGCAGTTCTTC
TRBV5-1	TRBJ2-4	.	TRBD2	CASSEVGTSGVRTKNIQYF	TGCGCCAGCAGCGAAGTAGGGACTAGCGGAGTGCGGACTAAAAACATTCAGTACTTC
TRBV18	TRBJ2-5	.	.	CASSPTSETQYF	TGTGCCAGCTCACCAACTAGTGAGACCCAGTACTTC
TRBV5-1	TRBJ2-3	few	TRBD2	CASSGNSGDHTDTQYF	TGCGCCAGCAGCGGGAATAGCGGGGACCACACAGATACGCAGTATTTT
TRBV7-2	TRBJ2-3	.	TRBD2	CASSHAGLAGPADTQYF	TGTGCCAGCAGCCATGCGGGGCTAGCGGGGCCCGCAGATACGCAGTATTTT
TRBV3-1/TRBV3-2	TRBJ2-5	.	TRBD2	CASGSGGQETQYF	TGTGCCAGCGGTAGCGGGGGCCAAGAGACCCAGTACTTC
TRBV28	TRBJ2-7	.	.	CASSSTGPPYEQYF	TGTGCCAGCAGTTCCACAGGGCCCCCCTACGAGCAGTACTTC
TRBV27	TRBJ2-1	.	.	CASRAERVYNEQFF	TGTGCCAGCAGAGCGGAGAGGGTATACAATGAGCAGTTCTTC
TRBV14	TRBJ2-7	few	TRBD1	CASSRQGQGAGSYEQYF	TGTGCCAGCAGCCGGCAAGGACAGGGAGCGGGCTCCTACGAGCAGTACTTC